The T cell receptor (beta chain) described here comes from a study of T cells in Graves' hyperthyroidism and ophthalmopathy. Details on this clonotype: The CDR3 end shows no conserved phenylalanine or tryptophan, and so a read error is likely.

The source material, RNA transcripts, was used to amplify TCR beta CDR3 regions. A first-round RT-PCR of the TCR CDR3 used the HTBI primer set. TCRdb reprocessed the multiplex PCR reads via MiXCR and lists one record per CDR3 protein. The sample lists fewer than 650,000 distinct CDR3 sequences, about 14% occurring once. The CDR3 is 14 amino acids. Germline lookup yields CDR1 WSHSY and CDR2 SAAADI. Trimming removed 5 bases from V and 0 bases from J, with 10 bases in between. This clonotype was sampled from a woman aged 30 to 39 with Graves' hyperthyroidism that later progressed to Graves' ophthalmopathy. Sequences were obtained from blood. V usage is TRBV10-2 and J usage is TRBJ1-2; tentatively, D is TRBD1 (5 bases). The CDR3 bases are TGCGCCAGCAGTCCGACAGAGACTAACTATGGCTACACCCTC. It specifies CASSPTETNYGYTL.